This record looks at one T cell receptor (beta chain) sequence and its context. The target antigen is unknown. A couple of CD3G-deficient patients had more severe autoimmunity; all had some. Patients, 2 to 39 years old, had expanded memory T-cell proportions. Regulatory (CD25-high CD127-low) and conventional (CD25-low CD127-high) CD4+ T cells were sorted separately. The V end lost 4 bases, the J end lost 0 bases, and 4 bases lay between the germline ends. Looked up from germline, CDR1 is ENHRY and CDR2 is SYGVKD. This CDR3 is built from 12 residues. This entry belongs to a study of regulatory T cells. Findings and caveats of the study: Patient repertoires had restricted TRB V-J pairs and skewed V and J usage, most in Tregs. Hydrophobic residues at CDR3 positions 6 and 7 were enriched in conventional CD4+ T cells of CD3G-deficient patients.

The PCR used 52 TRBV and 13 TRBJ primers. This table comes from immunoSEQ multiplex PCR, and its TCRdb copy is limited to in-frame clones, with some not included. The sample includes roughly 23,000 clones, about 88% seen only once; the top ten take approximately 1.3%. This TCR was recovered from a child younger than 18 with CD3G deficiency. The sample was conventional CD4+ T cells sorted from blood. This chain uses TRBV10-3 with TRBJ2-7; D gene unclear. The CDR3 is CAISGNSYEQYF. The CDR3 DNA sequence: TGTGCCATCAGTGGTAACTCCTACGAGCAGTACTTC.